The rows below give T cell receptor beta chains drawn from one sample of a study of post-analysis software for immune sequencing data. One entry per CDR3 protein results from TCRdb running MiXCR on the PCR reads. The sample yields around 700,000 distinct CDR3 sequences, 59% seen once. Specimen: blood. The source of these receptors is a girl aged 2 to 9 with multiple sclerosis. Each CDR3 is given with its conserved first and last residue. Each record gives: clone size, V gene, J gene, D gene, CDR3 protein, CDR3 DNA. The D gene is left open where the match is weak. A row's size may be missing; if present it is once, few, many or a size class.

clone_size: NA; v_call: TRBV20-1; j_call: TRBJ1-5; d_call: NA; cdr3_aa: CSARDTSNQPQHF; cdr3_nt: TGCAGTGCTAGAGACACTAGCAATCAGCCCCAGCATTTT
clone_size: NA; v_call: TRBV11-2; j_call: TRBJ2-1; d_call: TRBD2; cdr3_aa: CASSLDLAGASEQFF; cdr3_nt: TGTGCCAGCAGCTTAGATCTAGCGGGAGCGAGTGAGCAGTTCTTC
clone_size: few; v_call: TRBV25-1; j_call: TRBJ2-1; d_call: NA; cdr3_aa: CASKIDRRNEQFF; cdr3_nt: TGTGCCAGCAAAATCGACAGGCGCAATGAGCAGTTCTTC
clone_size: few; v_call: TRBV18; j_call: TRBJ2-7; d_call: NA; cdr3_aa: CASSDFSQSYEQYF; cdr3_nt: TGTGCCAGCTCAGATTTCAGTCAGTCCTACGAGCAGTACTTC
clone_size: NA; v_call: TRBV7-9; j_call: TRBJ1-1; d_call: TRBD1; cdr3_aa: CASSDRAGNDEAFF; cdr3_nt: TGTGCCAGCAGCGACAGGGCCGGAAACGATGAAGCTTTCTTT
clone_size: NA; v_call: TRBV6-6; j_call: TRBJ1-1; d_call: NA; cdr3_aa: CASSPSENGDTEAFF; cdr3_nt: TGTGCCAGCAGCCCCTCGGAAAATGGGGACACTGAAGCTTTCTTT
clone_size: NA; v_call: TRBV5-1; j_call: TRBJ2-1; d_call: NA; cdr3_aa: CASSPRQQSKNEQFF; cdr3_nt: TGCGCCAGCAGCCCAAGGCAGCAGAGTAAGAATGAGCAGTTCTTC
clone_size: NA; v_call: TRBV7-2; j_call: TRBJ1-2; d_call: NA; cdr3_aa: CASSVNRDGYTF; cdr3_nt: TGTGCCAGCAGCGTAAACAGGGATGGCTACACCTTC
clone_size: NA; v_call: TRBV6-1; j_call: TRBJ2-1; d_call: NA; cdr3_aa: CASSHPSGTPGSEQFF; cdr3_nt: TGTGCCAGCAGCCACCCCTCCGGGACCCCTGGGAGTGAGCAGTTCTTC
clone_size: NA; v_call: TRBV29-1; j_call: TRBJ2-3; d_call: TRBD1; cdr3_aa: CSATPLTGGGDTQYF; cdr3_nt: TGCAGCGCCACGCCCCTGACAGGGGGTGGAGATACGCAGTATTTT
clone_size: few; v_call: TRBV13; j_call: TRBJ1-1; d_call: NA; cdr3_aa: CASSLVGGLLNTEAFF; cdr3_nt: TGTGCCAGCAGCTTAGTAGGGGGACTGTTGAACACTGAAGCTTTCTTT
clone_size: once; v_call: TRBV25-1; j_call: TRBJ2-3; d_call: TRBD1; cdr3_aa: CASSAPGTGVADTQYF; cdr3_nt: TGTGCCAGCAGTGCCCCCGGGACAGGGGTCGCAGATACGCAGTATTTT
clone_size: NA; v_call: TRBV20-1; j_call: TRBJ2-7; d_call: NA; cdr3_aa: CSASPTRLGNYEQYF; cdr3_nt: TGCAGTGCTAGTCCCACGAGACTGGGAAACTACGAGCAGTACTTC
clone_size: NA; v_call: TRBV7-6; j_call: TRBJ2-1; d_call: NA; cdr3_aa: CASSLGTPTSYNEQFF; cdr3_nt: TGTGCCAGCAGCTTAGGGACACCCACGTCCTACAATGAGCAGTTCTTC
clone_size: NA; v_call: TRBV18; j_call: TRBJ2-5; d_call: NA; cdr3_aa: CASSPPWGMGYQETQYF; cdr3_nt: TGTGCCAGCTCACCACCATGGGGAATGGGGTACCAAGAGACCCAGTACTTC
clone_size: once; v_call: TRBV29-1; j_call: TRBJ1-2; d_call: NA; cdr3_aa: CSVERGGGYGYTF; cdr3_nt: TGCAGCGTTGAGCGGGGCGGGGGCTATGGCTACACCTTC
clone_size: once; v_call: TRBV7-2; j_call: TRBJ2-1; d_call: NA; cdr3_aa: CASSSRRDSYNEQFF; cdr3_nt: TGTGCCAGCAGCTCCAGACGTGACTCCTACAATGAGCAGTTCTTC
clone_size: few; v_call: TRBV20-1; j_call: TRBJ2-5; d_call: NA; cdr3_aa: CSARGGRTQYF; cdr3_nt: TGCAGTGCTAGAGGGGGGCGGACCCAGTACTTC
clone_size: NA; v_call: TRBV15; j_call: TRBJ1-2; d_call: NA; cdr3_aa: CATSVTANYGYTF; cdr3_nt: TGTGCCACCAGCGTCACAGCTAACTATGGCTACACCTTC
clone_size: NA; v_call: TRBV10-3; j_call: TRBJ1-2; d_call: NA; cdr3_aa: CAISGPGNYGYTF; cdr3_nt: TGTGCCATCAGTGGTCCAGGAAACTATGGCTACACCTTC
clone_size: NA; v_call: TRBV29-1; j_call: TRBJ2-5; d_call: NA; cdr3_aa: CSVKGRLLETQYF; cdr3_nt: TGCAGCGTTAAGGGTCGGCTTTTGGAGACCCAGTACTTC
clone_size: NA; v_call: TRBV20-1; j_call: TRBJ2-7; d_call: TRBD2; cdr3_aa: CSARDTSGRLGEQYF; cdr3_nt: TGCAGTGCTAGAGATACTAGCGGGCGCTTGGGGGAGCAGTACTTC
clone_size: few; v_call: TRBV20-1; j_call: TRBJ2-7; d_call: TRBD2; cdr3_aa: CSAGTTSYEQYF; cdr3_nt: TGCAGTGCGGGGACTACCTCCTACGAGCAGTACTTC
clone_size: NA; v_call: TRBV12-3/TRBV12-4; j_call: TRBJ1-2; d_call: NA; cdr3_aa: CASSPDPLANYGYTF; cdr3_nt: TGTGCCAGCAGTCCTGACCCCTTAGCTAACTATGGCTACACCTTC
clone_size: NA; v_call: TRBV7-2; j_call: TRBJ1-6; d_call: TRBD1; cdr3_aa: CASSEGRRQGGNSPPHF; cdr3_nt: TGTGCCAGCAGTGAAGGGCGGCGACAGGGTGGCAATTCACCCCCCCACTTT